What follows are 5 T cell receptor beta chains derived from one specimen sequenced in a study of T-cell memory formation after mild COVID-19. TCRdb passed the 5' RACE reads through MiXCR, listing each CDR3 protein once. This table has more than 300,000 distinct CDR3 sequences, around 20% appearing once. The specimen sequenced was PBMCs or a T cell subset sorted from them (not recorded which). The receptors originated from a man aged 18 to 30 who had mild COVID-19 (a few samples of this study predate the infection). Cell type and time point are not known.

This CDR3 reads CASSYSSRGRGYTF. The CDR3 DNA is TGTGCCAGCAGTTACAGCTCCCGGGGACGTGGCTACACCTTC. The chain uses TRBV6-2 or TRBV6-3 and TRBJ1-2; maybe TRBD1 (5 bases). Germline V gives CDR1 MNHEY, CDR2 SVGEGT. The length of the CDR3 is 14 residues. Trimming shortened V by 2 bases and J by 7 bases, and 14 bases separated the two germline ends.

This clonotype was recorded only once. The rearrangement links TRBV11-2 to TRBJ2-5; D tentatively reads TRBD1 or TRBD2 (5 bases each). Germline V gene lookup returns CDR1 SGHAT and CDR2 FQNNGV. V lost 0 bases and J 9 bases, leaving 8 bases between the germline ends. There are 12 residues in the CDR3. CDR3 in amino acids: CASSLDGGAQYF. The CDR3 region has the DNA TGTGCCAGCAGCTTAGATGGGGGAGCCCAGTACTTC.

The rearrangement uses TRBV7-9 and TRBJ2-1; D is ambiguous. Between the trimmed V and J ends, which lost 2 bases and 10 bases, there was a span of 15 bases. CDR1 and CDR2 from the germline V gene are SEHNR and FQNEAQ (reference sequence). The CDR3 contains 14 residues. Written as DNA, the CDR3 is TGTGCCAGCAGCTTACAGTCCAGGCAAGGAGAGCAGTTCTTC. It encodes CASSLQSRQGEQFF. Complete variable domain (other parts from reference TRBV7-9 and TRBJ2-1): DTGVSQNPRHKITKRGQNVTFRCDPISEHNRLYWYRQTLGQGPEFLTYFQNEAQLEKSRLLSDRFSAERPKGSFSTLEIQRTEQGDSAMYLCASSLQSRQGEQFFGPGTRLTVL.

The chain carries TRBV12-3 or TRBV12-4 and TRBJ2-3; D might be TRBD1 (5 bases). This CDR3 is 14 amino acids long. Trimming pared 2 bases from V and 6 bases from J, leaving 12 bases between. For the CDR3, the DNA is TGTGCCAGCAGTTTATGGTCCAAGGGGGATACGCAGTATTTT. Protein sequence: CASSLWSKGDTQYF.

The V call is TRBV6-5, the J call TRBJ1-6; 9 nucleotides agree with TRBD1. Germline trimming cut 4 bases from V and 7 bases from J; bases unmatched to any gene: 5. The CDR3 extends over 15 amino acids. Germline V gene sequence: CDR1 MNHEY, CDR2 SVGAGI. CDR3 residues: CASSWDRDGNSPLHF. The CDR3 DNA reads as TGTGCCAGCAGTTGGGACAGGGACGGGAATTCACCCCTCCACTTT.